These 20 T cell receptor beta chains originate from one sample sequenced in a study of PD-L1 blockade in urothelial cancer. Libraries were prepared by immunoSEQ multiplex PCR; TCRdb keeps only in-frame clonotypes and omits some of them. The sample lists around 40,000 clones; around 33% were seen once. Sequenced material: tumor tissue, taken before atezolizumab (anti-PD-L1) treatment. The receptors derive from a man aged 55 to 70 with urothelial cancer.

V usage is TRBV11-3 and J usage is TRBJ2-1; TRBD1 agrees at 11 bases. Germline V CDR1 and CDR2: SGHNT, YENEEA. J was trimmed by 2 bases and V by 5 bases; bases with no gene match: 2. The CDR3 loop spans 15 amino acids. CDR3 coding DNA: TGTGCCAGCAGCGGGGGACAGGGGGCCTACAATGAGCAGTTCTTC. It is translated as CASSGGQGAYNEQFF.

This rearrangement joins TRBV14 to TRBJ2-7; D call uncertain. V lost 0 bases and J 7 bases, leaving 4 bases between the germline ends. Germline lookup yields CDR1 SGHDN and CDR2 FVKESK. There are 11 residues in the CDR3. CDR3 DNA: TGTGCCAGCAGCCAAGACTGGGAGCAGTACTTC. It yields the protein CASSQDWEQYF.

A few counts support this clone. V gene TRBV9 combines with J gene TRBJ2-5, with 8 bases lining up with TRBD2. Trimming removed 6 bases from V and 5 bases from J; junction bases left unmatched: 12. CDR1 and CDR2 from the germline V gene are SGDLS and YYNGEE. The CDR3 totals 15 residues. CDR3 loop: CASTQRAGVGETQYF. Here the CDR3 DNA reads TGTGCCAGCACACAAAGAGCGGGAGTTGGGGAGACCCAGTACTTC.

The chain combines TRBV14 with TRBJ2-5; 12 bases agree with TRBD2. V trimming: 4 bases; J trimming: 2 bases; junction bases outside the gene matches: 2. Germline values: CDR1 SGHDN, CDR2 FVKESK. The CDR3 extends over 15 amino acids. CDR3 bases: TGTGCCAGCAGCCTCGGGACTAGCGGGCAAGAGACCCAGTACTTC. Protein product: CASSLGTSGQETQYF. The whole variable domain, remainder taken from reference TRBV14 and TRBJ2-5, is EAGVTQFPSHSVIEKGQTVTLRCDPISGHDNLYWYRRVMGKEIKFLLHFVKESKQDESGMPNNRFLAERTGGTYSTLKVQPAELEDSGVYFCASSLGTSGQETQYFGPGTRLLVL.

The chain links TRBV11-3 to TRBJ1-2; possible D gene TRBD1, 5 bases. Per germline, CDR1 SGHNT and CDR2 YENEEA. V lost 4 bases and J 4 bases, leaving 28 bases between the germline ends. CDR3 length equals 19 residues. CDR3 nucleotide sequence: TGTGCCAGCAGCTCCCCCGGCCAACTCGGGGCCCCAACCCTCTATGGCTACACCTTC. Translated: CASSSPGQLGAPTLYGYTF.

The CDR3 here is CASSILPPGGNTEAFF. CDR3 nucleotide sequence: TGTGCCAGTAGTATTCTCCCCCCCGGGGGGAACACTGAAGCTTTCTTT. The rearrangement links TRBV19 to TRBJ1-1, with D perhaps matching TRBD1 (5 bases). The V and J ends lost 3 bases and 1 base respectively, with 15 bases between them. The CDR3 is 16 residues long. Looked up from germline, CDR1 is LNHDA and CDR2 is SQIVND (reference sequence).

The chain links TRBV19 to TRBJ1-5; a weak D match, TRBD1 (5 bases). In germline, CDR1 is LNHDA, CDR2 SQIVND (reference sequence). Deletions cut 3 bases from V and 11 bases from J, with 17 bases between. The CDR3 spans 14 residues. CDR3 in amino acids: CASSILGGVLAQHF. DNA for the CDR3: TGTGCCAGTAGTATCCTGGGGGGTGTATTGGCCCAGCATTTT.

This clone was detected only a few times. This chain links TRBV7-1 with TRBJ1-2; maybe TRBD1 (5 bases). TRBV7-1 belongs to the ORF category, with a function that is uncertain. V dropped 3 bases and J dropped 8 bases, with 13 bases sitting between them. The CDR3 runs 13 residues. Here the CDR3 reads CASSSISRGGYTF. In DNA form, the CDR3 reads TGTGCCAGCAGCTCCATTAGTAGGGGCGGCTACACCTTC.

The rearrangement links TRBV5-1 to TRBJ1-2; TRBD1 matches 7 bases. The V and J ends lost 4 bases and 8 bases, in that order; junction bases with no gene match: 14. The CDR3 contains 15 residues. CDR1 SGHRS and CDR2 YFSETQ come from the germline V gene. CDR3 region: CASSPEGAGLRGYTF. Written as DNA, the CDR3 is TGCGCCAGCAGCCCGGAGGGGGCAGGGTTGCGGGGCTACACCTTC.

This clone appeared a few times. Germline is not matched at one junction end, which may reflect a read error. This chain links TRBV6-8 with TRBJ2-7; a possible D gene is TRBD1 (5 bases). Germline lookup yields CDR1 MNHGY and CDR2 SAAAGT. CDR3 size: 12 residues. CDR3 region: CAISGQGYEQYF. In nucleotides, the CDR3 is TGTGCCATCAGTGGGCAGGGTTACGAGCAGTACTTC.

Notes on this clone: The junction departs from germline at one end; a sequencing error may be responsible. CDR3 protein: CNVEIAMASEAFF. The CDR3 nucleotides read TGCAACGTTGAAATAGCCATGGCGAGTGAAGCTTTCTTT. The rearrangement links TRBV29-1 to TRBJ1-1, with D uncertain. Germline-derived CDR1 and CDR2 are SQVTM and ANQGSEA. The CDR3 has 13 amino acids.

J is TRBJ2-3 and V is TRBV28; D remains unclear. The CDR3 covers 15 residues. Germline V gene lookup returns CDR1 MDHEN and CDR2 SYDVKM. With 8 bases removed from V and 0 bases from J, the gap between germline ends came to 15 bases. This chain's CDR3 is CASGPGGASTDTQYF. DNA for the CDR3: TGTGCCAGCGGGCCCGGCGGCGCTAGCACAGATACGCAGTATTTT.

This clone was counted only a few times. This chain connects TRBV6-8 to TRBJ1-4; no clear D. V was pared by 6 bases and J by 4 bases, with 12 bases between. The germline gives CDR1 MNHGY, CDR2 SAAAGT. The CDR3 sequence is 14 residues long. CDR3 sequence reads: CASRGSQINEKLFF. In DNA, the CDR3 is TGTGCCAGCAGGGGGAGTCAGATTAATGAAAAACTGTTTTTT.

This clone was seen just once. The chain joins TRBV25-1 to TRBJ1-5; D uncertain. The CDR3 runs 12 residues. The V gene's germline CDR1 is MGHDK and CDR2 SYGVNS. Trimming cost V 4 bases and J 4 bases, with 5 bases left between them. CDR3 in DNA: TGTGCCAGCAGTGGAAGAAATCAGCCCCAGCATTTT. This gives the protein CASSGRNQPQHF. The whole variable domain, filled in from reference TRBV25-1 and TRBJ1-5, reads EADIYQTPRYLVIGTGKKITLECSQTMGHDKMYWYQQDPGMELHLIHYSYGVNSTEKGDLSSESTVSRIRTEHFPLTLESARPSHTSQYLCASSGRNQPQHFGDGTRLSIL.

The chain uses TRBV30 and TRBJ1-3; D remains unclear. V lost 1 base and J 1 base, leaving 11 bases between the germline ends. CDR1 is GTSNPN and CDR2 is SVGIG in the germline V gene (reference sequence). CDR3 length: 15 amino acids. The CDR3: CAWSEGWGSGNTIYF. CDR3 sequence (DNA): TGTGCCTGGAGTGAGGGATGGGGATCTGGAAACACCATATATTTT.

This clone was picked up a small number of times. The chain recombines TRBV18 with TRBJ2-4; D tentatively reads TRBD1 or TRBD2 (7 bases each). CDR3 length: 17 amino acids. Germline lookup yields CDR1 KGHSH and CDR2 LQKENI. V gave up 5 bases and J gave up 6 bases, with 23 bases separating them. Here the CDR3 DNA reads TGTGCCAGCTCAACTGCGACAGGGAGCGGGGTCGGAAACATTCAGTACTTC. Translated: CASSTATGSGVGNIQYF.

The sample holds a few counts of this clone. This sequence joins TRBV6-8 and TRBJ2-3; D gene ambiguous. The CDR3 extends over 13 amino acids. CDR1 is MNHGY, CDR2 SAAAGT, per germline. Trimming took off 5 bases at V and 3 bases at J, with 9 bases between the two ends. The chain's CDR3 is CASSDTGTDTQYF. CDR3 coding DNA: TGTGCCAGCAGTGACACCGGGACAGATACGCAGTATTTT.

This chain joins TRBV19 and TRBJ2-1; D unclear. V lost 5 bases and J lost 6, with 11 bases in between. The germline V gene has CDR1 LNHDA and CDR2 SQIVND (reference sequence). The length of the CDR3 is 13 residues. CDR3 sequence (DNA): TGTGCCAGTAGTCCCCGGGCCGTCAATGAGCAGTTCTTC. The encoded protein is CASSPRAVNEQFF.

The genes are TRBV29-1 and TRBJ1-1; D might be TRBD1 (5 bases). The CDR3 sequence is 12 residues long. Trimming left V 6 bases short and J 11 bases short, with 19 bases between. The germline CDR1 and CDR2 sequences are SQVTM and ANQGSEA. The CDR3 protein is CSVFGTQRGAFF. The CDR3 nucleotides are TGCAGCGTCTTCGGGACCCAACGCGGGGCTTTCTTT.

This clone was counted only a few times. The rearrangement uses TRBV9 and TRBJ2-6, with D tentatively TRBD2 (6 bases). CDR1 is SGDLS, CDR2 YYNGEE, per germline. The ends were cut back, 3 bases at V and 0 bases at J, with 13 bases in the middle. There are 17 residues in the CDR3. In DNA form, the CDR3 reads TGTGCCAGCAGCGCTTTAGCGGATGACTCTGGGGCCAACGTCCTGACTTTC. Residues: CASSALADDSGANVLTF.